This is a list of T cell receptor beta chains from one sample in a study of T-cell reconstitution after alpha-beta-depleted transplantation in children. MiXCR, run by TCRdb on the PCR reads, gives a single entry per CDR3 protein. The table shows more than 300,000 distinct CDR3 sequences, with around 15% occurring only once. The sequenced sample was PBMCs, mostly from graft donor cells, obtained 360 days after TCRalphabeta/CD19-depleted stem cell transplant. These receptors were taken from a male patient between 2 and 9 years old who had a stem cell transplant for acute lymphoblastic leukemia, so the T cells may come from the graft donor. CDR3s include the opening cysteine and the closing phenylalanine or tryptophan. The order of the fields is V gene, clone size, D gene, J gene, CDR3 protein, CDR3 DNA. D genes are given only for firm matches. The size entry is marked missing in some rows and otherwise reads once, few, many or a size class.

TRBV7-3,few,TRBD1,TRBJ2-4,CASSAGQGADIQYF,TGTGCCAGCAGCGCGGGACAGGGGGCGGACATTCAGTACTTC
TRBV20-1,few,TRBD2,TRBJ2-1,CSARDPYETSVLWEQFF,TGCAGTGCTAGAGACCCTTATGAGACTAGCGTTCTTTGGGAGCAGTTCTTC
TRBV7-2,many,TRBD1,TRBJ1-3,CASSLARTGPSGNTIYF,TGTGCCAGCAGCTTAGCTAGGACAGGACCCTCTGGAAACACCATATATTTT
TRBV5-1,few,TRBD1,TRBJ1-1,CASSSGQALTEAFF,TGCGCCAGCAGCTCTGGACAGGCTCTCACTGAAGCTTTCTTT
TRBV4-2,.,.,TRBJ2-7,CASSQDFHLYEQYF,TGTGCCAGCAGCCAAGACTTTCACCTCTACGAGCAGTACTTC
TRBV12-3/TRBV12-4,many,TRBD2,TRBJ2-1,CASSRRTSGYNEQFF,TGTGCCAGCAGTCGAAGGACTAGCGGTTACAATGAGCAGTTCTTC
TRBV27,.,.,TRBJ2-1,CASSSWGGTYNEQFF,TGTGCCAGCAGTAGCTGGGGGGGCACCTACAATGAGCAGTTCTTC
TRBV6-5,few,TRBD2,TRBJ2-1,CASSYRTSGYHNEQFF,TGTGCCAGCAGTTACCGAACTAGCGGTTATCACAATGAGCAGTTCTTC
TRBV20-1,few,.,TRBJ2-7,CSARRDASYEQYF,TGCAGTGCTAGGCGGGACGCATCCTACGAGCAGTACTTC
TRBV6-1,few,TRBD1,TRBJ2-5,CASSPLDRGLGETQYF,TGTGCCAGCAGCCCCTTGGACAGGGGCTTAGGGGAGACCCAGTACTTC
TRBV28,few,TRBD1,TRBJ2-5,CASSPLYGTGLGETQYF,TGTGCCAGCAGTCCCCTCTACGGGACAGGGCTGGGAGAGACCCAGTACTTC
TRBV2,few,.,TRBJ2-7,CASSWQLNGYEQYF,TGTGCCAGCAGTTGGCAACTCAACGGCTACGAGCAGTACTTC
TRBV2,.,TRBD1,TRBJ2-7,CASSLPDRGSYEQYF,TGTGCCAGCAGCCTCCCGGACAGGGGGTCCTACGAGCAGTACTTC
TRBV12-3/TRBV12-4,few,.,TRBJ2-3,CASSSPEVWGGSDTQYF,TGTGCCAGCAGTTCCCCCGAAGTATGGGGCGGTTCAGATACGCAGTATTTT
TRBV4-2,.,.,TRBJ2-7,CASSQSATGSYEQYF,TGTGCCAGCAGCCAATCGGCGACAGGTAGCTACGAGCAGTACTTC
TRBV20-1,.,TRBD2,TRBJ2-7,CSASWAGNSGRAKNYEQYF,TGCAGTGCTAGTTGGGCAGGGAATAGCGGGAGGGCTAAAAACTACGAGCAGTACTTC
TRBV6-5,many,.,TRBJ2-5,CASTGRYQETQYF,TGTGCCAGCACGGGACGGTACCAAGAGACCCAGTACTTC
TRBV15,.,TRBD2,TRBJ2-2,CATSRMTSGVGELFF,TGTGCCACGTCACGCATGACTAGCGGGGTAGGGGAGCTGTTTTTT
TRBV20-1,few,.,TRBJ2-7,CSASHGNGYEQYF,TGCAGTGCTAGCCATGGTAACGGCTACGAGCAGTACTTC
TRBV12-3/TRBV12-4,many,.,TRBJ1-2,CASSFGAYGYTF,TGTGCCAGCAGTTTTGGAGCCTATGGCTACACCTTC
TRBV12-3/TRBV12-4,many,TRBD2,TRBJ2-1,CASRTPLAGRSYNEQFF,TGTGCCAGCAGAACACCATTAGCGGGACGCTCCTACAATGAGCAGTTCTTC
TRBV9,.,.,TRBJ1-5,CASSVAGGLGQPQHF,TGTGCCAGCAGCGTAGCTGGAGGGCTCGGGCAGCCCCAGCATTTT
TRBV24-1,.,.,TRBJ2-1,CATSDSIYNEQFF,TGTGCCACCAGTGATTCCATATACAATGAGCAGTTCTTC
TRBV4-1,.,.,TRBJ2-7,CASSQGPGRYAQYF,TGCGCCAGCAGCCAAGGTCCAGGGCGCTACGCGCAGTACTTC
TRBV24-1,few,.,TRBJ1-5,CATTEGVF,TGTGCCACCACCGAAGGCGTATTT
TRBV20-1,.,TRBD2,TRBJ2-3,CSARDGLAGSTTDTQYF,TGCAGTGCTAGAGACGGACTAGCGGGATCAACCACAGATACGCAGTATTTT
TRBV12-3/TRBV12-4,few,.,TRBJ2-1,CASSSLTYSYNEQFF,TGTGCCAGCAGCTCCCTGACATACTCCTACAATGAGCAGTTCTTC
TRBV29-1,few,TRBD1,TRBJ2-7,CSADRGYEQYF,TGCAGCGCAGACAGGGGGTACGAGCAGTACTTC
TRBV4-3,.,.,TRBJ1-4,CASSQDRGPDEKLFF,TGCGCCAGCAGCCAAGATCGGGGACCCGATGAAAAACTGTTTTTT
TRBV4-2,.,.,TRBJ1-6,CASSQDPAGNYNSPLHF,TGTGCCAGCAGCCAAGATCCTGCCGGGAACTATAATTCACCCCTCCACTTT
TRBV7-7,.,TRBD2,TRBJ2-1,CASSLEVAGEQFF,TGTGCTAGCAGCTTAGAGGTAGCGGGCGAGCAGTTCTTC
TRBV7-9,many,.,TRBJ2-7,CASSLETDSGSYEQYF,TGTGCCAGCAGCTTAGAGACGGATAGCGGATCCTACGAGCAGTACTTC
TRBV5-1,many,TRBD2,TRBJ2-1,CASSHSGRSYNEQFF,TGCGCCAGCAGCCACAGCGGGAGATCCTACAATGAGCAGTTCTTC
TRBV7-6,once,.,TRBJ1-1,CASSPNAGYDRSNTEAFF,TGTGCCAGCAGCCCTAATGCGGGTTATGACAGGTCCAACACTGAAGCTTTCTTT
TRBV5-1,.,TRBD1,TRBJ2-2,CASAGTGRTGELFF,TGCGCCAGCGCCGGGACAGGGCGTACCGGGGAGCTGTTTTTT
TRBV12-3/TRBV12-4,many,.,TRBJ1-1,CASSSRMMGFTEAFF,TGTGCCAGCAGTTCCCGTATGATGGGCTTCACTGAAGCTTTCTTT
TRBV20-1,.,.,TRBJ2-5,CSAGSFGETQYF,TGCAGTGCGGGGAGTTTTGGGGAGACCCAGTACTTC
TRBV14,few,.,TRBJ2-7,CASSRSGILISYEQYF,TGTGCCAGCAGCCGATCCGGGATCCTAATATCCTACGAGCAGTACTTC
TRBV9,once,.,TRBJ2-3,CASSVELGRTDTQYF,TGTGCCAGCAGCGTAGAGTTGGGGCGCACAGATACGCAGTATTTT
TRBV4-1,many,TRBD1,TRBJ1-1,CASSQDSWGTGDTEAFF,TGCGCCAGCAGCCAAGATTCGTGGGGGACAGGGGACACTGAAGCTTTCTTT
TRBV9,.,.,TRBJ1-2,CASSGPGRNYGYTF,TGTGCCAGCAGCGGCCCAGGGCGTAACTATGGCTACACCTTC
TRBV29-1,many,.,TRBJ2-3,CSVEESWMDTQYF,TGCAGCGTTGAAGAGAGTTGGATGGATACGCAGTATTTT
TRBV12-3/TRBV12-4,few,.,TRBJ1-1,CASRLQGNTEAFF,TGTGCCAGCAGATTACAGGGGAACACTGAAGCTTTCTTT
TRBV20-1,many,TRBD1,TRBJ2-7,CSARDWRQGSYEQYF,TGCAGTGCTAGAGATTGGAGACAGGGGTCTTACGAGCAGTACTTC
TRBV4-2,few,TRBD2,TRBJ2-5,CASSQRGMAGGPLETQYF,TGTGCCAGCAGCCAAAGGGGGATGGCGGGAGGACCTTTAGAGACCCAGTACTTC
TRBV6-5,.,TRBD2,TRBJ2-5,CASSFHSGRKTQYF,TGTGCCAGCAGTTTCCACAGCGGGAGAAAGACCCAGTACTTC
TRBV27,few,TRBD1,TRBJ2-7,CASSFRNRGGYEQYF,TGTGCCAGCAGTTTCCGCAACAGGGGCGGCTACGAGCAGTACTTC
TRBV3-1,.,.,TRBJ2-5,CASSQGQVMGQETQYF,TGTGCCAGCAGCCAAGGGCAGGTGATGGGACAAGAGACCCAGTACTTC
TRBV28,.,.,TRBJ2-7,CASSTRGDYEQYF,TGTGCCAGCAGTACGAGGGGAGACTACGAGCAGTACTTC
TRBV28,few,.,TRBJ1-5,CASSFLPILGQPQHF,TGTGCCAGCAGTTTCCTCCCCATCCTTGGGCAGCCCCAGCATTTT
TRBV21-1,.,.,TRBJ1-1,CASSKARGQGSSNTEAFF,TGTGCCAGCAGCAAAGCGCGGGGACAGGGGTCTTCGAACACTGAAGCTTTCTTT
TRBV7-2,few,.,TRBJ2-1,CASSLELGEQFF,TGTGCCAGCAGCTTAGAGCTAGGGGAGCAGTTCTTC
TRBV10-3,many,.,TRBJ2-5,CAIGEGARETQYF,TGTGCCATCGGGGAGGGGGCTCGCGAGACCCAGTACTTC